The next 9 T cell receptor beta chains were all read from a single sample in a study of shared clonotypes between healthy human individuals. Sequencing was performed with immunoSEQ multiplex PCR; in TCRdb, only in-frame clones are kept and a portion is missing. The repertoire includes a few million clones, around 93% of them detected once, and approximately 0.41% sits in the top ten. Sequenced: naive CD4+ T cells from PBMCs. Subset in this sample: CD45RA+ positively selected. The receptors derive from a man between 18 and 29 years old in good health. Some clones in this sample may be carry-over from other donors' samples.

The rearrangement uses TRBV9 and TRBJ1-2, with D tentatively TRBD1 (5 bases). In germline, CDR1 is SGDLS, CDR2 YYNGEE. Trimming took off 0 bases at V and 9 bases at J, with 6 bases between the two ends. The CDR3 is made up of 11 amino acids. CDR3 bases: TGTGCCAGCAGCGTAGCAGGGAGCTACACCTTC. It is translated as CASSVAGSYTF.

The CDR3 DNA reads TGTGCCAGTAGCCTCCAACGGCTGCTGAACACTGAAGCTTTCTTT. The encoded protein is CASSLQRLLNTEAFF. The rearrangement joins TRBV19 to TRBJ1-1, with no clear D. The CDR3 runs to 15 residues. The V end was cut by 6 bases, the J end by 0 bases, with 14 bases between. Per germline, CDR1 LNHDA and CDR2 SQIVND (reference sequence).

As to this clone: Other DNA sequences in this sample translate to the same CDR3. The CDR3 nucleotides are TGTGCCAGCAGTTTAGGCGGGGGGGGACAGCCCCAGCATTTT. This encodes CASSLGGGGQPQHF. The rearrangement links TRBV28 to TRBJ1-5; D may be TRBD1 (5 bases). Germline V gene lookup returns CDR1 MDHEN and CDR2 SYDVKM. With 2 bases removed from V and 7 bases from J, the gap between germline ends came to 12 bases. This CDR3 has 14 residues.

The J gene is TRBJ2-3, the V gene TRBV27; 9 nucleotides align to TRBD2. The V gene's germline CDR1 is MNHEY and CDR2 SMNVEV (reference sequence). CDR3 length: 20 amino acids. V shed 5 bases, J shed 2 bases, and the junction held 20 bases outside the gene matches. The CDR3 protein is CASSHPISGREVSNTDTQYF. The CDR3 region has the DNA TGTGCCAGCAGTCACCCTATTAGCGGGAGAGAGGTGTCGAACACAGATACGCAGTATTTT.

The chain uses TRBV5-1 and TRBJ1-1; maybe TRBD1 (6 bases). Germline V gene sequence: CDR1 SGHRS, CDR2 YFSETQ. This CDR3 contains 15 residues. With 3 bases removed from V and 0 bases from J, the gap between germline ends came to 12 bases. CDR3 sequence: CASSYIAGVNTEAFF. The CDR3 nucleotides read TGCGCCAGCAGCTACATAGCAGGGGTGAACACTGAAGCTTTCTTT.

This clone has just a few counts. Other DNA sequences within the sample encode an identical CDR3. This chain joins TRBV19 and TRBJ1-1; D uncertain. Trimming shortened V by 1 base and J by 0 bases, and 3 bases separated the two germline ends. Germline CDR1 and CDR2: LNHDA and SQIVND (reference sequence). The CDR3 is made up of 13 amino acids. The CDR3 spells CASSIAVNTEAFF. Here the CDR3 DNA reads TGTGCCAGTAGTATAGCTGTGAACACTGAAGCTTTCTTT.

With regard to this clone: This specimen includes other DNA sequences encoding the same CDR3. The V gene is TRBV5-1, the J gene TRBJ1-2, with 7 bases fitting TRBD1. Per germline, CDR1 SGHRS and CDR2 YFSETQ. Losses at the gene ends were 4 bases for V and 2 bases for J; bases not matched to a gene: 5. This CDR3 comprises 14 residues. The CDR3 sequence is CASSPLTGNYGYTF. The CDR3 DNA reads TGCGCCAGCAGCCCGTTGACAGGGAACTATGGCTACACCTTC.

The chain employs TRBV6-1 and TRBJ2-7; D might be TRBD1 or TRBD2, each matching 5 bases. V was shortened by 6 bases and J by 1 base, with 13 bases between the two germline ends. Germline CDR1 is MNHNS and CDR2 is SASEGT. The CDR3 contains 14 residues. CDR3 in DNA: TGTGCCAGCAGGGGGGTGTGGAGGTCCTACGAGCAGTACTTC. Protein sequence: CASRGVWRSYEQYF.

The gene calls are TRBV9 and TRBJ2-1, with TRBD2 matching over 10 bases. The CDR3 length is 18 residues. V was pared by 0 bases and J by 6 bases, with 12 bases of the junction left unmatched. CDR1 and CDR2 (germline): SGDLS, YYNGEE. DNA of the CDR3: TGTGCCAGCAGCGTAGGGCAGGGGAGGACTAGCGGACGCAATGAGCAGTTCTTC. Encoded protein: CASSVGQGRTSGRNEQFF.